Below, 22 T cell receptor beta chains from the same sample are listed, as sequenced in a study of T-cell reconstitution after alpha-beta-depleted transplantation in children. It was with unique molecular identifiers that the TCRbeta library was prepared. TCRdb used MiXCR to reprocess the PCR reads, holding one entry per CDR3 protein. There are around 530,000 distinct CDR3 sequences in the sample; around a third occur only once, and about 2.3% lies in the top ten. This material consisted of PBMCs from the stem cell graft donor, taken from the stem cell graft. These receptors came from a human donor who donated a stem cell graft to a child with aplastic anemia.

The table lists this clonotype with a few counts. The chain couples TRBV7-7 to TRBJ2-1, with TRBD2 matching 7 bases. The CDR3 has 15 residues. Germline lookup yields CDR1 SSHAT and CDR2 FNYEAQ (reference sequence). With 5 bases clipped from V and 7 bases from J, the junction kept 11 bases outside the gene matches. In nucleotides, the CDR3 is TGTGCCAGCAGCCCCGGACTAGTAATCGAGAATGAGCAGTTCTTC. Translating it yields CASSPGLVIENEQFF.

This clonotype was counted only a few times. The chain uses TRBV7-2 and TRBJ2-3; 11 nucleotides match TRBD2. This CDR3 is 14 amino acids long. V dropped 7 bases and J dropped 4; count of bases not matched to a gene: 4. Germline V gives CDR1 SGHTA, CDR2 FQGNSA. This chain's CDR3 is CASNLGLAADTQYF. The CDR3 region has the DNA TGTGCCAGCAACTTGGGACTAGCGGCAGATACGCAGTATTTT.

This clonotype was found a few times. At one of its ends the junction is not consistent with the germline gene, which may arise from a read error. The chain joins TRBV28 to TRBJ2-5; D unclear. Germline V gene lookup returns CDR1 MDHEN and CDR2 SYDVKM. CDR3 length equals 14 residues. This CDR3 is CASTLYRLPETQYF. CDR3 DNA: TGTGCCAGCACTTTATACCGGCTCCCGGAGACCCAGTACTTC.

This clonotype has just a few counts. The V call is TRBV29-1, the J call TRBJ1-5; D is unclear. The ends were cut back, 6 bases at V and 2 bases at J, with 11 bases in the middle. CDR3 length: 13 amino acids. Looked up from germline, CDR1 is SQVTM and CDR2 is ANQGSEA. In DNA, the CDR3 is TGCAGCGTAGGGCTATCAGGCAATCAGCCCCAGCATTTT. Its translation: CSVGLSGNQPQHF.

The chain joins TRBV29-1 to TRBJ2-5; 10 bases fit TRBD1. V shed 7 bases and J 5 bases; nucleotides not matched to a gene: 10. The V gene's germline CDR1 is SQVTM and CDR2 ANQGSEA. The length of the CDR3 is 14 residues. CDR3 sequence: CSERPTGGGETQYF. The CDR3 region has the DNA TGCAGCGAGAGACCGACAGGGGGCGGGGAGACCCAGTACTTC.

This clonotype showed up many times. The chain uses TRBV20-1 and TRBJ2-5; a weak D match, TRBD2 (6 bases). Germline V gives CDR1 DFQATT, CDR2 SNEGSKA (reference sequence). CDR3 length equals 13 residues. V was cut by 1 base and J by 4 bases, with 10 bases left in between. The CDR3 region is CSARAPGLETQYF. CDR3 bases: TGCAGTGCTAGAGCACCGGGACTAGAGACCCAGTACTTC.

This clonotype showed up just a few times. CDR3: CASSLQTSTLNEQFF. The DNA for the CDR3 is TGTGCCAGCAGCTTACAGACTAGTACCTTAAATGAGCAGTTCTTC. The chain employs TRBV7-2 and TRBJ2-1; TRBD2 is a possible D gene (6 bases). Trimming took 2 bases from V and 7 from J, leaving 15 bases between them. The germline V gene has CDR1 SGHTA and CDR2 FQGNSA. This CDR3 is built from 15 residues.

The genes are TRBV12-3 or TRBV12-4 and TRBJ1-1; D is ambiguous. The CDR3 is made up of 14 amino acids. Deletions cut 6 bases from V and 7 bases from J, with 18 bases between. The CDR3 sequence: CASRKDGSRVEAFF. The CDR3 nucleotides read TGTGCCAGCAGAAAGGACGGATCGCGGGTTGAAGCTTTCTTT.

The rearrangement links TRBV10-3 to TRBJ2-3; tentative D call: TRBD1 (6 bases). CDR3 size: 14 residues. CDR1 and CDR2 from the germline V gene are ENHRY and SYGVKD. Trimming took 6 bases from V and 0 from J, leaving 10 bases between them. The DNA for the CDR3 is TGTGCCATCAGCGAGACAGGTAGCACAGATACGCAGTATTTT. The encoded protein is CAISETGSTDTQYF.

The J gene is TRBJ2-2, the V gene TRBV7-2, with TRBD2 matching over 7 bases. In germline, CDR1 is SGHTA, CDR2 FQGNSA. J gave up 1 base and V 4 bases, and 6 bases lay outside the gene matches. CDR3 length: 16 amino acids. The CDR3 loop reads CASSSRPSGNTGELFF. DNA of the CDR3: TGTGCCAGCAGCTCGCGTCCTAGCGGGAACACCGGGGAGCTGTTTTTT.

The chain links TRBV6-2 or TRBV6-3 to TRBJ1-2; 10 nucleotides agree with TRBD1. The CDR3 runs 14 residues. The ends lost 6 bases at V and 8 bases at J; junction bases unmatched: 9. Looked up from germline, CDR1 is MNHEY and CDR2 is SVGEGT. In DNA form, the CDR3 reads TGTGCCAGCAGGACATTGGGGACAGGGGACGGCTACACCTTC. Amino acid sequence: CASRTLGTGDGYTF.

The chain joins TRBV5-5 to TRBJ1-5, with a possible D match to TRBD1 (5 bases). The germline CDR1 and CDR2 sequences are SGHKS and YYEKEE (reference sequence). CDR3 size: 15 residues. Trimming removed 7 bases from V and 0 bases from J, with 14 bases in between. The CDR3 loop is CASVAGRGSNQPQHF. CDR3 sequence (DNA): TGTGCCAGCGTCGCCGGTAGGGGTAGCAATCAGCCCCAGCATTTT.

CDR3 coding DNA: TGCAGTGCTAGCCCTGTGCAAGGCAATCAGCCCCAGCATTTT. This encodes CSASPVQGNQPQHF. V and J are TRBV20-1 and TRBJ1-5; D ambiguous. The germline CDR1 and CDR2 sequences are DFQATT and SNEGSKA (reference sequence). V lost 3 bases and J lost 2, with 11 bases in between. The CDR3 is 14 residues long.

The chain carries TRBV25-1 and TRBJ1-6; D ambiguous. Trimming left V 1 base short and J 4 bases short, with 8 bases between. The CDR3 is 15 residues long. CDR1 and CDR2 from the germline V gene are MGHDK and SYGVNS. The CDR3 is CASSEFKGYNSPLHF. As DNA, the CDR3 is TGTGCCAGCAGTGAATTTAAAGGGTATAATTCACCCCTCCACTTT.

The rearrangement joins TRBV25-1 to TRBJ2-3; no reliable D call. The CDR3 has 14 residues. V was shortened by 4 bases and J by 4 bases, with 12 bases between the two germline ends. The germline gives CDR1 MGHDK, CDR2 SYGVNS. CDR3 loop: CASSADYPADTQYF. In DNA form, the CDR3 reads TGTGCCAGCAGTGCGGATTATCCCGCAGATACGCAGTATTTT.

J is TRBJ2-7 and V is TRBV4-1, with 12 positions matching TRBD1. Trimming at V came to 0 bases and at J to 7 bases, leaving 7 bases not matched to a gene. The CDR3 runs to 16 residues. The germline CDR1 and CDR2 sequences are MGHRA and YSYEKL. The CDR3 DNA follows: TGCGCCAGCAGCCAAGATAGGGACAGGGGGCTGGAAGAGCAGTACTTC. Translation: CASSQDRDRGLEEQYF.

This chain uses TRBV5-5 with TRBJ2-1; TRBD2 aligns across 7 bases. CDR1 is SGHKS and CDR2 is YYEKEE in the germline V gene (reference sequence). The length of the CDR3 is 18 residues. V was pared by 1 base and J by 1 base, with 11 bases of the junction left unmatched. CDR3 region: CASSLRSPLADSYNEQFF. The CDR3 coding sequence is TGTGCCAGCAGCTTGAGATCTCCGCTAGCGGATTCCTACAATGAGCAGTTCTTC. Using reference TRBV5-5 and TRBJ2-1 for the parts outside the CDR3, the full variable domain is DAGVTQSPTHLIKTRGQQVTLRCSPISGHKSVSWYQQVLGQGPQFIFQYYEKEERGRGNFPDRFSARQFPNYSSELNVNALLLGDSALYLCASSLRSPLADSYNEQFFGPGTRLTVL.

This clonotype has only a few counts. V is TRBV29-1 and J is TRBJ1-5, with unresolved D. CDR1 SQVTM and CDR2 ANQGSEA come from the germline V gene. The CDR3 is 13 residues long. V was pared by 5 bases and J by 5 bases, with 13 bases between. The CDR3 coding sequence is TGCAGCGTTTCCACCGGGAACGATCAGCCCCAGCATTTT. Encoded protein: CSVSTGNDQPQHF.

This clonotype was seen a handful of times. This chain joins TRBV5-6 and TRBJ2-5; D is uncertain. The germline gives CDR1 SGHDT, CDR2 YYEEEE. This CDR3 is 16 amino acids long. With 4 bases removed from V and 5 bases from J, the gap between germline ends came to 21 bases. Here the CDR3 DNA reads TGTGCCAGCAGCAAAAGACGGACGAGTGGTCGGGAGACCCAGTACTTC. It specifies CASSKRRTSGRETQYF.

In its sample, this clonotype was seen many times. The chain combines TRBV18 with TRBJ1-1, with a weak D call TRBD1 (6 bases). The CDR3 loop spans 15 amino acids. Germline-derived CDR1 and CDR2 are KGHSH and LQKENI. V dropped 0 bases and J dropped 3 bases, with 11 bases sitting between them. The CDR3 region is CASSPPGGRDTEAFF. The CDR3 DNA reads as TGTGCCAGCTCACCACCAGGGGGGCGCGACACTGAAGCTTTCTTT.

The CDR3 DNA reads TGTGCCAGCAGTTCAGGGGGAAACACCGGGGAGCTGTTTTTT. It translates to CASSSGGNTGELFF. The rearrangement joins TRBV12-3 or TRBV12-4 to TRBJ2-2; 7 nucleotides match TRBD1. Trimming at V came to 4 bases and at J to 2 bases, leaving 1 base not matched to a gene. The length of the CDR3 is 14 residues.

J is TRBJ1-1 and V is TRBV6-1; the D is unclear. The V end lost 6 bases, the J end lost 8 bases, and 16 bases lay between the germline ends. The CDR3 is 13 residues long. In germline, CDR1 is MNHNS, CDR2 SASEGT. The CDR3 loop reads CASRPTGGREAFF. The CDR3 DNA reads TGTGCCAGCAGACCCACTGGTGGAAGGGAAGCTTTCTTT.